These 5 T cell receptor beta chains were all obtained from the same sample, sequenced in a study of T cells in Graves' hyperthyroidism and ophthalmopathy. The CDR3 regions of TCR beta were amplified from RNA transcripts. The primer set for the first-round RT-PCR of the TCR CDR3 was HTBI. TCRdb re-analysed the multiplex PCR reads in MiXCR, keeping a single row per CDR3 protein. The sample has around 440,000 distinct CDR3 sequences; less than 20% are singletons. The sequenced material came from blood. The receptors derive from a woman aged 18-30 years with Graves' hyperthyroidism.

This clonotype appeared a few times. The chain couples TRBV6-6 to TRBJ2-1, with TRBD2 matching over 7 bases. With 2 bases clipped from V and 6 bases from J, the junction kept 7 bases outside the gene matches. CDR1 MNHNY and CDR2 SVGAGI come from the germline V gene (reference sequence). The CDR3 has 15 residues. The CDR3 region is CASSYVREPPNEQFF. CDR3 DNA: TGTGCCAGCAGTTACGTGCGGGAGCCCCCCAATGAGCAGTTCTTC.

This clonotype appeared many times. The chain recombines TRBV28 with TRBJ2-3; unclear D gene. This CDR3 region has 15 residues. V was shortened by 6 bases and J by 3 bases, with 16 bases between the two germline ends. The germline V gene has CDR1 MDHEN and CDR2 SYDVKM. CDR3 DNA sequence: TGTGCCAGCAGCCCGCTTCGGATGAGGACAGATACGCAGTATTTT. This codes for CASSPLRMRTDTQYF.

Concerning this clonotype: A much bigger clone sits one base away, suggesting this may be a read error. This chain uses TRBV20-1 with TRBJ2-3, with 7 bases fitting TRBD2. The CDR3 consists of 15 residues. Looked up from germline, CDR1 is DFQATT and CDR2 is SNEGSKA (reference sequence). V lost 3 bases and J lost 0; bases outside the gene matches: 6. The CDR3 region is CSARSSGRSTDTQYF. The CDR3 bases are TGCAGTGCTAGGTCTAGCGGCAGGAGCACAGATACGCAGTATTTT.

The CDR3 is CASSKTGAQPQHF. The CDR3 nucleotides read TGTGCCAGCAGCAAGACAGGGGCCCAGCCCCAGCATTTT. This rearrangement joins TRBV12-3 or TRBV12-4 to TRBJ1-5; 8 bases are shared with TRBD1. V lost 6 bases and J lost 7; bases outside the gene matches: 5. This CDR3 has 13 residues.

This clonotype occurred many times. The chain is built from TRBV29-1 and TRBJ2-1; D call uncertain. This CDR3 has 12 amino acids. V lost 0 bases and J lost 6, with 6 bases in between. Germline V gene data show CDR1 as SQVTM and CDR2 as ANQGSEA. CDR3 sequence reads: CSVEDPLNEQFF. The CDR3 nucleotides are TGCAGCGTTGAAGATCCCCTCAATGAGCAGTTCTTC.